The text below deals with one TCR beta chain. What it binds is unknown. The table came from immunoSEQ multiplex PCR; TCRdb's copy has only in-frame clones and leaves some out. Of fewer than 90,000 clones in the sample, roughly two thirds were seen once. The record originates from a study of vaccination effects on CD4 cells after COVID-19. V lost 5 bases to trimming and J lost 1 base, with 20 bases between them. The length of the CDR3 is 17 residues. CDR1 MNHNY and CDR2 SVGAGI come from the germline V gene (reference sequence). Using viral peptide pools, the ViraFEST assay grew out antigen-specific CD4+ T cells prior to sequencing. The authors isolated CD4+ T cells after nine to eleven days of culture. PCR showed that the person got SARS-CoV-2 infection at some point between March and December 2020. Supplemented with 8.5 to 10 IU/ml IL-2 and 8 to 10 ug/ml peptides, 2 million to 2.5 million PBMC per well were kept in culture. In the negative control culture, an HIV-1 Nef peptide pool was present.

Study-level points and caveats: Both infection-induced and vaccine-induced clones contracted markedly at late post-vaccination timepoints.

This chain uses TRBV6-6 with TRBJ2-5, with D perhaps matching TRBD1 (5 bases). This clonotype was sampled from a human donor who had a prior SARS-CoV-2 infection. The starting material was CD4+ T cells from PBMCs cultured with HIV peptides, obtained before COVID-19 vaccination. Specified subset: HIV-1 Nef peptide pool negative control/reference culture. CDR3 in amino acids: CASSRRWTRPFQETQYF. CDR3 in DNA: TGTGCCAGCAGTCGTCGTTGGACAAGACCGTTCCAAGAGACCCAGTACTTC.